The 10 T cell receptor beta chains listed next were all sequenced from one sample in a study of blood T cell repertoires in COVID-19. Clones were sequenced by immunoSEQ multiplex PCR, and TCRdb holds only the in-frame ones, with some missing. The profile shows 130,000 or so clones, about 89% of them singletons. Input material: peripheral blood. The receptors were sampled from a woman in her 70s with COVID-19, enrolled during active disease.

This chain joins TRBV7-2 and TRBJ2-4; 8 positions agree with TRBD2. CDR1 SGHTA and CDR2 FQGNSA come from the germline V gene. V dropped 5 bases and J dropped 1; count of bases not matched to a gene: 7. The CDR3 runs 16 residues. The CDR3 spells CASSLGGAAAKNIQYF. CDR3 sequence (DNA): TGTGCCAGCAGCCTCGGGGGGGCCGCGGCCAAAAACATTCAGTACTTC.

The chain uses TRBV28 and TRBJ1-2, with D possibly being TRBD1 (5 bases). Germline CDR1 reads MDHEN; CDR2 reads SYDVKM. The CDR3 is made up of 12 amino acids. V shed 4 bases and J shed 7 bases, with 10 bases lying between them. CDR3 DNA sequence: TGTGCCAGCAGTTCGGGGGTGTTTGGCTACACCTTC. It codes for CASSSGVFGYTF.

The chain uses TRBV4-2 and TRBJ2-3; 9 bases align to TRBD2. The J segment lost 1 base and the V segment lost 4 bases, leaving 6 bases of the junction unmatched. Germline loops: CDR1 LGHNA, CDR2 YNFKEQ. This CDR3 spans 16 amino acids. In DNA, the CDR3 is TGTGCCAGCAGCCCTCAAGCGGGGGGACGCACAGATACGCAGTATTTT. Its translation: CASSPQAGGRTDTQYF.

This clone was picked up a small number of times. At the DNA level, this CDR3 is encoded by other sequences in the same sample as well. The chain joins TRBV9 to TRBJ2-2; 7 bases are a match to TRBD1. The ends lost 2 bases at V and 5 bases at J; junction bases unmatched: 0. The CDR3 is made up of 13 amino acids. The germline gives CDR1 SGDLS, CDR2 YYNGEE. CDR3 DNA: TGTGCCAGCAGCGTCAGGGGGACCGGGGAGCTGTTTTTT. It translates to CASSVRGTGELFF.

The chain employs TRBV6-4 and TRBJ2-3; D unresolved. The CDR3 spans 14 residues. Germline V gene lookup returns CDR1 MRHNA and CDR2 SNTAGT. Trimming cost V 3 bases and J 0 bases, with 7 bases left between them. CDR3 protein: CASSEASSTDTQYF. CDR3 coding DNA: TGTGCCAGCAGTGAGGCCTCTAGCACAGATACGCAGTATTTT.

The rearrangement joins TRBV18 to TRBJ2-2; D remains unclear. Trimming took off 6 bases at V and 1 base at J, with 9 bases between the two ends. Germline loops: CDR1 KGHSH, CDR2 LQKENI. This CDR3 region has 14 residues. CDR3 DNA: TGTGCCAGCTCGCGAAAAATGAACACCGGGGAGCTGTTTTTT. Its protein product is CASSRKMNTGELFF.

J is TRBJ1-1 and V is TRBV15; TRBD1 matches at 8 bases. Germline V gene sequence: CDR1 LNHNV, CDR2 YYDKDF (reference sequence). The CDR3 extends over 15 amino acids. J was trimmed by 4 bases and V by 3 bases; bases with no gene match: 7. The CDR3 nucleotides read TGTGCCACCAGCAGGGACAGGGTAGGGGGCACTGAAGCTTTCTTT. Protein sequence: CATSRDRVGGTEAFF.

The chain's CDR3 is CASSSGQTSNQPQHF. CDR3 nucleotide sequence: TGTGCCAGCAGCTCCGGACAGACAAGCAATCAGCCCCAGCATTTT. J is TRBJ1-5 and V is TRBV5-5; tentative D call: TRBD1 (6 bases). CDR3 length equals 15 residues. V gave up 3 bases and J gave up 1 base, with 11 bases separating them. The germline V gene encodes CDR1 SGHKS and CDR2 YYEKEE (reference sequence). Combining the CDR3 with reference TRBV5-5 and TRBJ1-5 gives the whole variable domain DAGVTQSPTHLIKTRGQQVTLRCSPISGHKSVSWYQQVLGQGPQFIFQYYEKEERGRGNFPDRFSARQFPNYSSELNVNALLLGDSALYLCASSSGQTSNQPQHFGDGTRLSIL.

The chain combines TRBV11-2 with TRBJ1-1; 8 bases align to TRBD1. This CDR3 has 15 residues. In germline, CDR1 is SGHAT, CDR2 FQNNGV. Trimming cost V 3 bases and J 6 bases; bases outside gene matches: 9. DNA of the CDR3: TGTGCCAGCAGCTTTACCAGGGGGCGCGTCTCTGAAGCTTTCTTT. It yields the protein CASSFTRGRVSEAFF.

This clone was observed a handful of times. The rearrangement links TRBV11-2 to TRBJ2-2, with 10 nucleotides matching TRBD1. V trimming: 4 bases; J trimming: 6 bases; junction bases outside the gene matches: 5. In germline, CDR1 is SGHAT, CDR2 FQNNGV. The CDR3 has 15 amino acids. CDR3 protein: CASSSLTGGAGELFF. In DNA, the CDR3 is TGTGCCAGCAGCTCCTTGACAGGGGGCGCCGGGGAGCTGTTTTTT.